A single T cell receptor (beta chain) is shown here with its context. The antigen is not known. At one end the junction does not follow the germline gene, possibly because of a read error. This sample is drawn from a study of post-analysis software for immune sequencing data. Germline loops: CDR1 SGHTA, CDR2 FQGTGA. The CDR3 consists of 12 residues. Carried by the TCR beta cDNA libraries were unique molecular identifiers. Each CDR3 protein gets one entry after TCRdb re-called the PCR reads with MiXCR. The sample carries some 800,000 distinct CDR3 sequences, roughly 50% recorded once. Study conclusions and caveats: About 5 TRBV segments occurring more often in patients than controls included TRBV5-6, TRBV5-1 and TRBV20-1.

The source material was blood. The clonotype originates from a girl aged 5-17 years with multiple sclerosis. This rearrangement joins TRBV7-3 to TRBJ2-3; D gene unclear. CDR3 sequence (DNA): TGTGCCAGCAGCCTAACGGAGGATACGCAGTATTTT. This encodes CASSLTEDTQYF.